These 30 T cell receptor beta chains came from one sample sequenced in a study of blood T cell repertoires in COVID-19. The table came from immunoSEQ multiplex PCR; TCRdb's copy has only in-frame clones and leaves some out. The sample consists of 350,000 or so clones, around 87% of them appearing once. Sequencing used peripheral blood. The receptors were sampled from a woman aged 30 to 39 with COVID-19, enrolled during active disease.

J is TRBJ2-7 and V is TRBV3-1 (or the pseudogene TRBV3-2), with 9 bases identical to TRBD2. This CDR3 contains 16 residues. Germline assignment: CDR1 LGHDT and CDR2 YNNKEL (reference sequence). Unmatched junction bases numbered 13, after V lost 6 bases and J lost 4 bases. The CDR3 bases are TGTGCCAGCAGTCGCTCGACTAGCGGCCTTATTTACGAGCAGTACTTC. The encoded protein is CASSRSTSGLIYEQYF.

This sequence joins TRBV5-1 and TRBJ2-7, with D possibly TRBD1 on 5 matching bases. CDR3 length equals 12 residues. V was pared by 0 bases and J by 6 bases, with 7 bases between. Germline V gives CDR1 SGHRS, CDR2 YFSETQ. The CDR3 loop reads CASSLEGLEQYF. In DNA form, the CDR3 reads TGCGCCAGCAGCTTGGAGGGGCTCGAGCAGTACTTC.

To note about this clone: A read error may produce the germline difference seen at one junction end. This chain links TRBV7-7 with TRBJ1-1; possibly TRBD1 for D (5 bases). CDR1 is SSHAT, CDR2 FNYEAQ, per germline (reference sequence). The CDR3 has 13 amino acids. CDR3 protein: CASSFRANTEAFF. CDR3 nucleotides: TGTGCTAGCAGCTTCAGGGCTAACACTGAAGCTTTCTTT.

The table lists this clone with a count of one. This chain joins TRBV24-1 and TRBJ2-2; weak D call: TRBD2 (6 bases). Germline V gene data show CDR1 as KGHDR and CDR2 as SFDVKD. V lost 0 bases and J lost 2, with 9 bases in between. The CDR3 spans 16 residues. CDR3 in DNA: TGTGCCACCAGTGATTTGTCGGGGGTCAACACCGGGGAGCTGTTTTTT. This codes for CATSDLSGVNTGELFF.

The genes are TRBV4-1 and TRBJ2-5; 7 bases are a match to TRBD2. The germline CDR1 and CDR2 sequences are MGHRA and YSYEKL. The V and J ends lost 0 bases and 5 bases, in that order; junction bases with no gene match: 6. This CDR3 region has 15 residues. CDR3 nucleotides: TGCGCCAGCAGCCAAGACGACGGGAGGAGGGAGACCCAGTACTTC. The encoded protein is CASSQDDGRRETQYF.

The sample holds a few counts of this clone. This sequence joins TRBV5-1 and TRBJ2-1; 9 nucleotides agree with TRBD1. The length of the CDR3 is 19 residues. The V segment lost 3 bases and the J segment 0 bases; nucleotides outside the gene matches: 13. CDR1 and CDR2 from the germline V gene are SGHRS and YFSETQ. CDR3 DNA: TGCGCCAGCAGCTCCTTAGGGACAGGGCGCGCCAGCTCCTACAATGAGCAGTTCTTC. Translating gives CASSSLGTGRASSYNEQFF.

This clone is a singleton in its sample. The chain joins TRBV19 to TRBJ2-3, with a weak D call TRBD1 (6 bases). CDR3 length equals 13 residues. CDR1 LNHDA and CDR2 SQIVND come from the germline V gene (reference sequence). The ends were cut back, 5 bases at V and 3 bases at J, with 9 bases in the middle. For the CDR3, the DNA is TGTGCCAGTAGTGTCAGGGGAACAGATACGCAGTATTTT. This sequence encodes CASSVRGTDTQYF.

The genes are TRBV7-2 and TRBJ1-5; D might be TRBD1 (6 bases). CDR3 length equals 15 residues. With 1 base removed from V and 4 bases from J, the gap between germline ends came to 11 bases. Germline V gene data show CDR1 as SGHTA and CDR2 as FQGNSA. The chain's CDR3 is CASSLEGQNNQPQHF. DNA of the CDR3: TGTGCCAGCAGCTTAGAAGGACAGAATAATCAGCCCCAGCATTTT. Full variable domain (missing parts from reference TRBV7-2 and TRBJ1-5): GAGVSQSPSNKVTEKGKDVELRCDPISGHTALYWYRQSLGQGLEFLIYFQGNSAPDKSGLPSDRFSAERTGGSVSTLTIQRTQQEDSAVYLCASSLEGQNNQPQHFGDGTRLSIL.

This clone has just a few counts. The CDR3 DNA is TGCGCCAGCAGCCCATACACAGGAGCCTACGAGCAGTACTTC. Translated, it gives CASSPYTGAYEQYF. The chain recombines TRBV4-1 with TRBJ2-7; D may be TRBD1 (5 bases). V gave up 4 bases and J gave up 2 bases, with 12 bases separating them. Germline V CDR1 and CDR2: MGHRA, YSYEKL. The CDR3 consists of 14 residues.

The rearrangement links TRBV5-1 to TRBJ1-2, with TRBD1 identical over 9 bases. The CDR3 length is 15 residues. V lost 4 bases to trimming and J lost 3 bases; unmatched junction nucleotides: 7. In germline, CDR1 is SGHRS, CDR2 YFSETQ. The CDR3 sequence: CASSANRGQYYGYTF. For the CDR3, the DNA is TGCGCCAGCAGCGCGAACAGGGGGCAATACTATGGCTACACCTTC.

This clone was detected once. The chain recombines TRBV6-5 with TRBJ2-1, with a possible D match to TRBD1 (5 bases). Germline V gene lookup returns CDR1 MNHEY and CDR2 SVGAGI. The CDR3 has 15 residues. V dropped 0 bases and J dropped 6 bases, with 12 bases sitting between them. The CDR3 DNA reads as TGTGCCAGCAGTTACTCGGGCGCCCAGGGCAATGAGCAGTTCTTC. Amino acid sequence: CASSYSGAQGNEQFF.

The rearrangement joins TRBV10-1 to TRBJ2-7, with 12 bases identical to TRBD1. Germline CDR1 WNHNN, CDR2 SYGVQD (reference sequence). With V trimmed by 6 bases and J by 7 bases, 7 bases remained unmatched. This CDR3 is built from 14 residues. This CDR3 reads CASSRDRGRREQYF. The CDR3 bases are TGCGCCAGCAGCCGGGACAGGGGGCGCCGGGAGCAGTACTTC.

The chain's CDR3 is CATSAVLRGNTIYF. CDR3 coding DNA: TGTGCCACCAGTGCTGTCCTCCGGGGAAACACCATATATTTT. The V gene is TRBV24-1, the J gene TRBJ1-3; D uncertain. The CDR3 length is 14 residues. The germline V and J ends were trimmed by 5 bases and 4 bases, with 11 bases remaining between them. CDR1 KGHDR and CDR2 SFDVKD come from the germline V gene.

This CDR3 is CASSEAAGTEAFF. CDR3 DNA: TGTGCCAGCAGTGAAGCGGCAGGCACTGAAGCTTTCTTT. The genes are TRBV6-1 and TRBJ1-1; D not resolved. Germline V gives CDR1 MNHNS, CDR2 SASEGT. This CDR3 is 13 amino acids long. V shed 0 bases and J shed 4 bases, with 6 bases lying between them.

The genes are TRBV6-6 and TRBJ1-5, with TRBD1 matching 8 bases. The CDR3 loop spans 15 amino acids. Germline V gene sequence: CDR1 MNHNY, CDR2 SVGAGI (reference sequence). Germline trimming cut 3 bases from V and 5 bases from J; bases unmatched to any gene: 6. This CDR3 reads CASSYWTGRDQPQHF. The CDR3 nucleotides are TGTGCCAGCAGTTATTGGACAGGGAGGGATCAGCCCCAGCATTTT.

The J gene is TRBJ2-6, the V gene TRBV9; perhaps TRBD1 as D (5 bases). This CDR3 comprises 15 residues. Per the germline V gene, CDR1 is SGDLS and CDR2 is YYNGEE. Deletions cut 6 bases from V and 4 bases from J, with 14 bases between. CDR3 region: CASMAGHSGANVLTF. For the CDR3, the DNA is TGTGCCAGCATGGCAGGGCATTCCGGGGCCAACGTCCTGACTTTC.

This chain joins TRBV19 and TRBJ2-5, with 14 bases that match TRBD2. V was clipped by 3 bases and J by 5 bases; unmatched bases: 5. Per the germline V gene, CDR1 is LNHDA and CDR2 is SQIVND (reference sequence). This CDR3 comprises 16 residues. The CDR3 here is CASSILGLAGVETQYF. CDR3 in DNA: TGTGCCAGTAGTATTTTGGGACTAGCGGGAGTGGAGACCCAGTACTTC.

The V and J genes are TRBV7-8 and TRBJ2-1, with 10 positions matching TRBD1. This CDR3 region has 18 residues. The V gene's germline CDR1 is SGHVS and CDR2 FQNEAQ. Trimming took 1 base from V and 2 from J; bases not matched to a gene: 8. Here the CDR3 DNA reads TGTGCCAGCAGCTTAGTCCCCGGGACAGGGGCGACCTACAATGAGCAGTTCTTC. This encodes CASSLVPGTGATYNEQFF.

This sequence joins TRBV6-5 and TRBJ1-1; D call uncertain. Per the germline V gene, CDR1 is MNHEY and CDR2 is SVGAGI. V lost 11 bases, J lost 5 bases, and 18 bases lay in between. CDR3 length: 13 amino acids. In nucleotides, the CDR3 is TGTGCCTGCCATGGGGTTACGGGGACTGAAGCTTTCTTT. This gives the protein CACHGVTGTEAFF.

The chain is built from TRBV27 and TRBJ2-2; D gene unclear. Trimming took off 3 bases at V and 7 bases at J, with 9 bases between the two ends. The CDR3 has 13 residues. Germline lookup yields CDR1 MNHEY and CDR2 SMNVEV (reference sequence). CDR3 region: CASSFSPRGELFF. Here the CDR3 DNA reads TGTGCCAGCAGTTTTAGTCCGCGCGGGGAGCTGTTTTTT.

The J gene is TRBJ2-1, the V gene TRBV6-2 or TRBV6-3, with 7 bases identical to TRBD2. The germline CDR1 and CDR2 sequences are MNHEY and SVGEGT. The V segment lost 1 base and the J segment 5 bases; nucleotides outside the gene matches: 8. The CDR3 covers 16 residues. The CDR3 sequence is CASSYFGGSGHNEQFF. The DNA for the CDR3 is TGTGCCAGCAGTTACTTCGGAGGTAGCGGGCACAATGAGCAGTTCTTC.

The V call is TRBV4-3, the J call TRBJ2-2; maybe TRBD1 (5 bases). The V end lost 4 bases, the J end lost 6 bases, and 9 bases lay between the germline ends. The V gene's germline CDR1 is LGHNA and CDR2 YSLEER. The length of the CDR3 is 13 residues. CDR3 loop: CASSRQGSGELFF. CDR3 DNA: TGCGCCAGCAGCCGCCAGGGCTCCGGGGAGCTGTTTTTT.

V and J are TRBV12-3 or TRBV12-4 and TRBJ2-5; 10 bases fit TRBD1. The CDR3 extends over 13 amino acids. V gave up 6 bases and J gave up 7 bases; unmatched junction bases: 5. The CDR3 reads CASSRQGAGTQYF. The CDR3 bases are TGTGCCAGCAGCCGACAGGGGGCGGGGACCCAGTACTTC.

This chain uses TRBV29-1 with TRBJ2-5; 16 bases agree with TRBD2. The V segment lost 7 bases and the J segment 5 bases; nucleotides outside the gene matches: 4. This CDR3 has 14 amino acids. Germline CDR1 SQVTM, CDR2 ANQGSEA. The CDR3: CSGGLAGGSETQYF. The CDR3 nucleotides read TGCAGCGGGGGACTAGCGGGAGGGAGCGAGACCCAGTACTTC.

This CDR3 is CASSRSGVYNSPLHF. Written as DNA, the CDR3 is TGTGCCAGCAGCCGCTCCGGGGTTTATAATTCACCCCTCCACTTT. The chain couples TRBV7-2 to TRBJ1-6; no clear D. The CDR3 is 15 amino acids. Germline V gene lookup returns CDR1 SGHTA and CDR2 FQGNSA. The V end was cut by 5 bases, the J end by 4 bases, with 12 bases between.

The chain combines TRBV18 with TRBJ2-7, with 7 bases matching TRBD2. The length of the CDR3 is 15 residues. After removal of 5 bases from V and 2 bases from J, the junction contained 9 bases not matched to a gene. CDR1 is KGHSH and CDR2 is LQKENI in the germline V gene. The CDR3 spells CASSASGGTTYEQYF. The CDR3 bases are TGTGCCAGCTCAGCCTCGGGGGGTACTACCTACGAGCAGTACTTC. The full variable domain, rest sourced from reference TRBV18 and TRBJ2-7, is NAGVMQNPRHLVRRRGQEARLRCSPMKGHSHVYWYRQLPEEGLKFMVYLQKENIIDESGMPKERFSAEFPKEGPSILRIQQVVRGDSAAYFCASSASGGTTYEQYFGPGTRLTVT.

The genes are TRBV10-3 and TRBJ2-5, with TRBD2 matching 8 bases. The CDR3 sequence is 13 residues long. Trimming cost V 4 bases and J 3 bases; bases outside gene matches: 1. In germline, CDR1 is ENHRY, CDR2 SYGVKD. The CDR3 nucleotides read TGTGCCATCAGTGGGGGACTAGAAGAGACCCAGTACTTC. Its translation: CAISGGLEETQYF.

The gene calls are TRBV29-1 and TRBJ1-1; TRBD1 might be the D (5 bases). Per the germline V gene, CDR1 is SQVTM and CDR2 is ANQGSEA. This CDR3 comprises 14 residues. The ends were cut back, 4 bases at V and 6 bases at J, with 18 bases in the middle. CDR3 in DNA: TGCAGCGTTGGGGGGGGTTTTGGAGGCTCTGAAGCTTTCTTT. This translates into CSVGGGFGGSEAFF.

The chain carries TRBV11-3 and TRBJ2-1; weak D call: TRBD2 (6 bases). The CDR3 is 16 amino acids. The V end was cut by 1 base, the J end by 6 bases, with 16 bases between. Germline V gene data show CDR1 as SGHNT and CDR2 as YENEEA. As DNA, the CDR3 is TGTGCCAGCAGCTTAGGGCGGGACGTCGTTTCCAATGAGCAGTTCTTC. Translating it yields CASSLGRDVVSNEQFF.

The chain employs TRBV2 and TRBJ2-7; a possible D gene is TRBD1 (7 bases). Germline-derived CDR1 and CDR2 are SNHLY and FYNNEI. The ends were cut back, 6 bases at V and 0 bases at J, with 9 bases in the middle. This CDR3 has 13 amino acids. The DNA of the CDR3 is TGTGCCAGCAGGGAGGGGGCCTCCTACGAGCAGTACTTC. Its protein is CASREGASYEQYF.